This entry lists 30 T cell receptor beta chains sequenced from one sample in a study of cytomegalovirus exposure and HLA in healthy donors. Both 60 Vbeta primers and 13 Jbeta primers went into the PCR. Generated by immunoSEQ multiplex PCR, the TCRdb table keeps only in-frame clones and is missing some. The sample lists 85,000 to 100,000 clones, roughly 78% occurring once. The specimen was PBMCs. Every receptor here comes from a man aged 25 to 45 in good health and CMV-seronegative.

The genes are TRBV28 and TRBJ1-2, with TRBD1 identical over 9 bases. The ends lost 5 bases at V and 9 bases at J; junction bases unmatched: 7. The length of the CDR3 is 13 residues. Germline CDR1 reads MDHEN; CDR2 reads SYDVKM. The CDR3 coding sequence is TGTGCCAGCAGTCTGGACAGGGGATTTCGCTACACCTTC. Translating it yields CASSLDRGFRYTF.

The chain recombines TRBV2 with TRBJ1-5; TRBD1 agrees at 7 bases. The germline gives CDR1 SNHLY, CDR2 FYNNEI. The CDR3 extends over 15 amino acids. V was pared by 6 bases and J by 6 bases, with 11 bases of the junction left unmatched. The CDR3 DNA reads TGTGCCAGCAGATCCGACAGGGCTGAGCGTCAGCCCCAGCATTTT. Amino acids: CASRSDRAERQPQHF.

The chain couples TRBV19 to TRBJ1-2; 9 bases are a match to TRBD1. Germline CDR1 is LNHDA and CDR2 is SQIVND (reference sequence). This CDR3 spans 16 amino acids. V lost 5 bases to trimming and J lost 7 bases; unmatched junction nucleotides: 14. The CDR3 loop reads CASSPPNRGLYGGYTF. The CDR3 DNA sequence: TGTGCCAGTAGTCCTCCCAACAGGGGGCTCTACGGTGGCTACACCTTC.

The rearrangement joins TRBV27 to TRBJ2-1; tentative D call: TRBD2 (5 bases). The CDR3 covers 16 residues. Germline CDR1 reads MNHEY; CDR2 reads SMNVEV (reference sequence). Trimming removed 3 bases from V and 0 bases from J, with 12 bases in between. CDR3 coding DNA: TGTGCCAGCAGTTTTGGTAGCGCGAGCTCCTACAATGAGCAGTTCTTC. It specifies CASSFGSASSYNEQFF.

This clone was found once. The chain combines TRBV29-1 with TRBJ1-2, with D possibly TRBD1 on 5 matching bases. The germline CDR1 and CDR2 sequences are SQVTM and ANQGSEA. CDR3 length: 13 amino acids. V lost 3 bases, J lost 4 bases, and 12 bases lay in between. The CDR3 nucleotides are TGCAGCGTTGAGTGGGGGAGGAGCTATGGCTACACCTTC. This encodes CSVEWGRSYGYTF.

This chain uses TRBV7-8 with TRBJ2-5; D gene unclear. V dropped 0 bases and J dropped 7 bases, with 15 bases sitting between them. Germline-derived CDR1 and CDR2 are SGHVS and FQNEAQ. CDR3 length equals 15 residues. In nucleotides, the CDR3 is TGTGCCAGCAGCTTAGCTGGTACCCCGGCAGGGACCCAGTACTTC. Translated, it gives CASSLAGTPAGTQYF.

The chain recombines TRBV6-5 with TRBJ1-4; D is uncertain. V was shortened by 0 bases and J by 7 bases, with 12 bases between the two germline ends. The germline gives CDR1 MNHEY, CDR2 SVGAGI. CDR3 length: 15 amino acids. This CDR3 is CASSYSTEFTEKLFF. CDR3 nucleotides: TGTGCCAGCAGTTACTCGACGGAGTTTACTGAAAAACTGTTTTTT.

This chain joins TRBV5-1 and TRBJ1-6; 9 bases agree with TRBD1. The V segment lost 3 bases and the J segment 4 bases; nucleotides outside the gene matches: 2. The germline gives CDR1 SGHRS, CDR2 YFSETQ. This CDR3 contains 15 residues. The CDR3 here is CASSSGQGYNSPLHF. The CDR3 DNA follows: TGCGCCAGCAGCTCTGGACAGGGGTATAATTCACCCCTCCACTTT.

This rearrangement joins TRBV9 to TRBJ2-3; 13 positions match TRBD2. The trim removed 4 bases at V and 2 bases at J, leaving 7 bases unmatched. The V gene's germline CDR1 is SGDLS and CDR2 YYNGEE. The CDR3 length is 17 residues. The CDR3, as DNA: TGTGCCAGCAGCTTCCGGACTAGCGGGGGCATCACAGATACGCAGTATTTT. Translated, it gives CASSFRTSGGITDTQYF. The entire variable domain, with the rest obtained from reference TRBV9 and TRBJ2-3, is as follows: DSGVTQTPKHLITATGQRVTLRCSPRSGDLSVYWYQQSLDQGLQFLIQYYNGEERAKGNILERFSAQQFPDLHSELNLSSLELGDSALYFCASSFRTSGGITDTQYFGPGTRLTVL.

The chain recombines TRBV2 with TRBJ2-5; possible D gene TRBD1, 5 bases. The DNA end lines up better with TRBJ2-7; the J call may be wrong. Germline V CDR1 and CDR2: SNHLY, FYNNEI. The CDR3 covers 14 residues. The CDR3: CASSQETAAYEQYF. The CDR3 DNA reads TGTGCCAGCAGTCAAGAGACAGCAGCCTACGAGCAGTACTTC.

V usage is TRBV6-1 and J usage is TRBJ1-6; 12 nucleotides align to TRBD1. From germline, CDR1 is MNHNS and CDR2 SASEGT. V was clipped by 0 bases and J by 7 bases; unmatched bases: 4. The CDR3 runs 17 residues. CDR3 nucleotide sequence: TGTGCCAGCAGTGAAGCGGGACAGGGGGCGCCGAATTCACCCCTCCACTTT. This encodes CASSEAGQGAPNSPLHF.

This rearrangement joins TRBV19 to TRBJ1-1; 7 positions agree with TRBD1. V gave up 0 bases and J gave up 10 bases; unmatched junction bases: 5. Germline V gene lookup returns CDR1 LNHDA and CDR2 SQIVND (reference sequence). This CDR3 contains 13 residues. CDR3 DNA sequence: TGTGCCAGTAGTATAGATTGGCGACAGGGAGCTTTCTTT. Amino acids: CASSIDWRQGAFF. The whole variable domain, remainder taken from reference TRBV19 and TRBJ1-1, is DGGITQSPKYLFRKEGQNVTLSCEQNLNHDAMYWYRQDPGQGLRLIYYSQIVNDFQKGDIAEGYSVSREKKESFPLTVTSAQKNPTAFYLCASSIDWRQGAFFGQGTRLTVV.

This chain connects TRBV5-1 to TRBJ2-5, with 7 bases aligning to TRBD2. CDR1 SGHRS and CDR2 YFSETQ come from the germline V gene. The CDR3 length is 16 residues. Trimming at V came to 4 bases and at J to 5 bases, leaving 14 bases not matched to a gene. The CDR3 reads CASSPLTAGVVETQYF. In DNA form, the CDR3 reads TGCGCCAGCAGCCCCCTAACGGCGGGAGTGGTGGAGACCCAGTACTTC.

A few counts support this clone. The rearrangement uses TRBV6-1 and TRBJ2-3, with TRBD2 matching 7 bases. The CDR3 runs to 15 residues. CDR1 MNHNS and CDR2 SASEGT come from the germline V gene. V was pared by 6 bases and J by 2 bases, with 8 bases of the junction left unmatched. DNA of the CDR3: TGTGCCAGCAGACAAGGACTAGGCGACACAGATACGCAGTATTTT. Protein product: CASRQGLGDTDTQYF.

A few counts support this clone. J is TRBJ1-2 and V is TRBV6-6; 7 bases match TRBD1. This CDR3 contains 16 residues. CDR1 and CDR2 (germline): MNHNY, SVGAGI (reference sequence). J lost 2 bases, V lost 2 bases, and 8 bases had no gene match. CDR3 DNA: TGTGCCAGCAGTTACGAAAGGGGGCGCACGAACTATGGCTACACCTTC. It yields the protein CASSYERGRTNYGYTF.

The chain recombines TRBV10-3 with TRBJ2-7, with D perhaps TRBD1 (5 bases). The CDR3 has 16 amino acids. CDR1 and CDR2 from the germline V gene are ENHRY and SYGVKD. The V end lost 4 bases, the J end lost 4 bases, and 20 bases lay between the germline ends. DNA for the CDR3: TGTGCCATCAGTGTTCCCCCCTCAGGGCCTGGTTACGAGCAGTACTTC. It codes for CAISVPPSGPGYEQYF.

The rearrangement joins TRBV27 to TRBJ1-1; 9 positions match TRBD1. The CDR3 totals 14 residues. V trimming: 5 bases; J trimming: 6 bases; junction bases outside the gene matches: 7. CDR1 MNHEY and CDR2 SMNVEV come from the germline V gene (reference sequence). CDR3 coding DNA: TGTGCCAGCAGTGGCGGGACAGGGCTTCCTGAAGCTTTCTTT. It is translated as CASSGGTGLPEAFF.

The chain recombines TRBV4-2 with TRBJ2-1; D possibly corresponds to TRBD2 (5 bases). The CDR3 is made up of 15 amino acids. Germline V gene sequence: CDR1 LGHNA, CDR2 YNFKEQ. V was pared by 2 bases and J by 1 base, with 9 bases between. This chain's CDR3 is CASSQMRESYNEQFF. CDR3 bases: TGTGCCAGCAGCCAAATGAGGGAGTCCTACAATGAGCAGTTCTTC.

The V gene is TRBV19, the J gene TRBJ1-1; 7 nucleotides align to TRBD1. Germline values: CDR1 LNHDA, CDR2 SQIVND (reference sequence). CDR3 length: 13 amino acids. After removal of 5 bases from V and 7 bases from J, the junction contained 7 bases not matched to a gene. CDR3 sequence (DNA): TGTGCCAGTAGTCGACAGGGTGGTTTTGAAGCTTTCTTT. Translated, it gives CASSRQGGFEAFF.

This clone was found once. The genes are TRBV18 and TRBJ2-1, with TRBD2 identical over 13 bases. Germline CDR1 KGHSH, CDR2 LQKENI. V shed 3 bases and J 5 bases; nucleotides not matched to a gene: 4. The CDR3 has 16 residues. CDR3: CASSPELAGGHNEQFF. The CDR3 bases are TGTGCCAGCTCACCGGAACTAGCGGGAGGGCACAATGAGCAGTTCTTC.

The CDR3, as DNA: TGCGCCAGCAGTGAGTGGCCGAGCGGAGATACGCAGTATTTT. It encodes CASSEWPSGDTQYF. The chain joins TRBV10-2 to TRBJ2-3, with a tentative D call TRBD2 (5 bases). V gave up 1 base and J gave up 5 bases, with 10 bases separating them. Germline CDR1 is WSHSY and CDR2 is SAAADI. The CDR3 runs to 14 residues.

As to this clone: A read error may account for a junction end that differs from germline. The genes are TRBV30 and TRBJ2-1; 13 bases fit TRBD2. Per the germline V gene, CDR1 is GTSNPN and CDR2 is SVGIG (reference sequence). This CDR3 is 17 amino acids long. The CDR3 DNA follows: TGTGTCTGGACCCCATACCGGACTAGCGGGAGATATAATGAGCAGTTCTTC. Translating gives CVWTPYRTSGRYNEQFF.

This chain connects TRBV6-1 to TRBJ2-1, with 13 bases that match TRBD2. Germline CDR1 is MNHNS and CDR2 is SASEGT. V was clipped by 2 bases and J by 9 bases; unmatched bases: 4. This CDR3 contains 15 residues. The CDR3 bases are TGTGCCAGCAGTGAACAGACTAGCGGGGGGAGTGAGCAGTTCTTC. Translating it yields CASSEQTSGGSEQFF.

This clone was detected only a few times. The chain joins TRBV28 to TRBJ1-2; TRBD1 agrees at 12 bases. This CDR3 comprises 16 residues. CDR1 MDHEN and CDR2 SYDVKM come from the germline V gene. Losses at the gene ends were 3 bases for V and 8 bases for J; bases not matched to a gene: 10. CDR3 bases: TGTGCCAGCAGTTTGACCGGGACAGGGGGCGTTCGGGGCTACACCTTC. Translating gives CASSLTGTGGVRGYTF.

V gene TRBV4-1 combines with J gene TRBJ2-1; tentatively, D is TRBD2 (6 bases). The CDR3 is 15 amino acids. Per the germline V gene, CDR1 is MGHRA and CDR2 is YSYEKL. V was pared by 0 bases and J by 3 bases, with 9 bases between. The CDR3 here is CASSQERGIYNEQFF. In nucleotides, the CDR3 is TGCGCCAGCAGCCAAGAACGGGGGATCTACAATGAGCAGTTCTTC.

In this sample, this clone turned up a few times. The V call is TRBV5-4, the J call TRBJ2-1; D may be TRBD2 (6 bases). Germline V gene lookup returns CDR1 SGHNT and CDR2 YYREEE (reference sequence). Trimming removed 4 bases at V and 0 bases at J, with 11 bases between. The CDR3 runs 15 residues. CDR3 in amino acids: CASSRDGSSYNEQFF. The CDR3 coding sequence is TGTGCCAGCAGCCGGGACGGGAGCTCCTACAATGAGCAGTTCTTC. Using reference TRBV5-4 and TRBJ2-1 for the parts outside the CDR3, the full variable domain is ETGVTQSPTHLIKTRGQQVTLRCSSQSGHNTVSWYQQALGQGPQFIFQYYREEENGRGNFPPRFSGLQFPNYSSELNVNALELDDSALYLCASSRDGSSYNEQFFGPGTRLTVL.

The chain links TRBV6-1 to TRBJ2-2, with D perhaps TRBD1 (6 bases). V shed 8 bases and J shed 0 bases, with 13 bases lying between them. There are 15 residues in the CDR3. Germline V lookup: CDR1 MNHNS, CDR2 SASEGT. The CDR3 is CASLRDTANTGELFF. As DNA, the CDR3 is TGTGCCAGCCTTCGGGACACCGCGAACACCGGGGAGCTGTTTTTT.

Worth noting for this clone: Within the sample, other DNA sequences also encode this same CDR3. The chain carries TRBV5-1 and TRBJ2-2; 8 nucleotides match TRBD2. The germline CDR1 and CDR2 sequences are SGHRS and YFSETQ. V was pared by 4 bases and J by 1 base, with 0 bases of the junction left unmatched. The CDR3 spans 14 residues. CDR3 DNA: TGCGCCAGCAGCCTAGCGGGGAACACCGGGGAGCTGTTTTTT. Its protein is CASSLAGNTGELFF.

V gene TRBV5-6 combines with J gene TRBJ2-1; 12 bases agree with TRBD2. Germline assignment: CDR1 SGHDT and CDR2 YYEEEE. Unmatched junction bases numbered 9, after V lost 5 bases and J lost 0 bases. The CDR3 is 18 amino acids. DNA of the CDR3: TGTGCCAGCAGAACCGGGACTAGCGGGTACAGCTCCTACAATGAGCAGTTCTTC. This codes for CASRTGTSGYSSYNEQFF.

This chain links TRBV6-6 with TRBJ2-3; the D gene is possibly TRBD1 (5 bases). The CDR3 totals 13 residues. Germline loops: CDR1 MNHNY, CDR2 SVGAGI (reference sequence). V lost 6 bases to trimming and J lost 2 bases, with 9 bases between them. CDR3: CASSPGITDTQYF. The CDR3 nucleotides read TGTGCCAGCAGCCCAGGGATCACAGATACGCAGTATTTT.